The clone carrying this T cell receptor (beta chain) occurred many times. The time point here: pre-sensitization, week 0. Indicated treatment: therapeutic diphenylcyclopropenone sensitization with weekly scalp DPC. Prior to application of each patch test, blood was drawn. As the library was built, unique molecular identifiers were attached to individual cDNA molecules. TCRdb re-analysed the RACE reads in MiXCR, keeping a single row per CDR3 protein. The table has around 56,000 distinct CDR3 sequences, 9.5% to 10% seen once; the top ten hold 9.6%. Germline-derived CDR1 and CDR2 are SGHTA and FQGNSA. The CDR3 consists of 18 residues. After removal of 5 bases from V and 0 bases from J, the junction contained 10 bases not matched to a gene. This specimen belongs to a study of human T cells and chemical hapten exposure.

This sample comprised whole blood, obtained in connection with sensitization to the hapten diphenylcyclopropenone (DPC). The TCR comes from a man aged 40-55 years with alopecia areata. Some clones in this sample may be carry-over from other donors' samples. V is TRBV7-2 and J is TRBJ2-7, with TRBD2 matching over 13 bases. CDR3 coding DNA: TGTGCCAGCAGCCCCAGGACTAGCGGGAGACCCCGCTCCTACGAGCAGTACTTC. Its protein is CASSPRTSGRPRSYEQYF.